The 5 T cell receptor beta chains below all came from one sample that was sequenced in a study of STAT5B mutations in CD4+ large granular lymphocyte leukemia. TCRdb's table, derived via immunoSEQ multiplex PCR, lists solely in-frame clones and lacks some. The sample has roughly 36,000 clones, 69% seen once. What was sequenced was CD4+ T cells from blood buffy coats. The receptors stem from a human donor in good health.

This rearrangement joins TRBV5-1 to TRBJ2-7; tentatively, D is TRBD2 (6 bases). This CDR3 comprises 15 residues. Germline V CDR1 and CDR2: SGHRS, YFSETQ. Trimming stripped 4 bases from V and 0 bases from J, with 14 bases between. CDR3 amino acids: CASSQDGGASYEQYF. As DNA, the CDR3 is TGCGCCAGCAGCCAGGATGGAGGGGCCTCCTACGAGCAGTACTTC.

The rearrangement links TRBV25-1 to TRBJ2-2, with D tentatively TRBD2 (6 bases). This CDR3 comprises 14 residues. The germline CDR1 and CDR2 sequences are MGHDK and SYGVNS. The V and J ends lost 8 bases and 1 base respectively, with 11 bases between them. CDR3 residues: CASVGTGNTGELFF. CDR3 DNA: TGTGCCAGCGTGGGGACTGGGAACACCGGGGAGCTGTTTTTT. Full variable domain (rest looked up from reference TRBV25-1 and TRBJ2-2): EADIYQTPRYLVIGTGKKITLECSQTMGHDKMYWYQQDPGMELHLIHYSYGVNSTEKGDLSSESTVSRIRTEHFPLTLESARPSHTSQYLCASVGTGNTGELFFGEGSRLTVL.

J is TRBJ2-5 and V is TRBV2; TRBD2 might be the D (6 bases). Germline CDR1 and CDR2: SNHLY and FYNNEI. Trimming took 6 bases from V and 5 from J, leaving 13 bases between them. The CDR3 loop spans 13 amino acids. CDR3 DNA sequence: TGTGCCAGCAGCTACGGGGGTGAGGAGACCCAGTACTTC. Protein sequence: CASSYGGEETQYF.

This clone has just a few counts. The chain links TRBV6-1 to TRBJ2-3, with D perhaps assigned TRBD1 or TRBD2 (6 bases each). The CDR3 loop spans 13 amino acids. Germline CDR1 and CDR2: MNHNS and SASEGT. V lost 9 bases, J lost 2 bases, and 12 bases lay in between. CDR3 sequence reads: CASGWGATDTQYF. The CDR3 DNA sequence: TGTGCCAGTGGGTGGGGGGCCACAGATACGCAGTATTTT.

The rearrangement uses TRBV6-5 and TRBJ1-5; no clear D. This CDR3 contains 15 residues. The V end was cut by 0 bases, the J end by 0 bases, with 6 bases between. In germline, CDR1 is MNHEY, CDR2 SVGAGI. As DNA, the CDR3 is TGTGCCAGCAGTTACTCGCATAATAGCAATCAGCCCCAGCATTTT. Protein product: CASSYSHNSNQPQHF.